This paragraph covers one TCR beta chain sequence. In germline, CDR1 is SGHRS, CDR2 YFSETQ. The CDR3 has 12 residues. Trimming stripped 0 bases from V and 7 bases from J, with 5 bases between. The data originate from a study of T cells in localized non-small cell lung cancer. Sequencing was performed with immunoSEQ multiplex PCR; in TCRdb, only in-frame clones are kept and a portion is missing. The sample lists 40,000 to 50,000 clones; around 87% were seen once. The chain has TRBV5-1 and TRBJ2-1; D is unclear. The input for sequencing was peripheral blood, taken before any cancer treatment. The sequence was collected from a woman between 18 and 49 years old with stage III lung adenocarcinoma. The CDR3 protein is CASSLEWNEQFF. In DNA form, the CDR3 reads TGCGCCAGCAGCTTGGAATGGAATGAGCAGTTCTTC.